This T cell receptor (beta chain) was retrieved from a study of HIV-infected patients and healthy controls. Study details: All patients had undetectable virus after a further year of therapy, 11 of 16 by the second bleed. Study-wide results and caveats: HIV-infected patients and controls differed significantly in mean usage of eight alpha and eight beta V genes. CDR3 sharing between individuals was lower in HIV-infected patients than in healthy controls.

This clonotype was found many times. Its antigen is unknown. cDNA was made from approximately 0.55 ug RNA using alpha and beta constant primers. Alpha and beta chain libraries were made separately by chain-specific third strand synthesis with multiplexing indices. Two random hexamers, added before amplification and joined, formed each molecule's 12-nucleotide barcode. TCRdb used MiXCR to reprocess the 5' RACE reads, holding one entry per CDR3 protein. The sample lists about 10,000 distinct CDR3 sequences, around 5.2% occurring once. No cell fractionation was done, so the repertoire covers all unsorted peripheral blood T cells. This clonotype originated in an adult with HIV infection. Source: blood, taken before antiretroviral therapy.

In nucleotides, the CDR3 is TGTGCCAGCAGTGAGATACAGGGGGCAGAGACCCAGTACTTC. Encoded protein: CASSEIQGAETQYF. V and J are TRBV25-1 and TRBJ2-5, with 9 positions matching TRBD1. This CDR3 region has 14 residues. V gave up 3 bases and J gave up 4 bases; unmatched junction bases: 3. The germline V gene encodes CDR1 MGHDK and CDR2 SYGVNS.